The 10 T cell receptor beta chains below come from one sample, sequenced in a study of blood T cells in healthy people across ages. PCR was performed a second time for about 7 to 12 cycles using a sample-barcoded 5' primer and a J-beta primer mix. TCRdb redid the calling of the 5' RACE reads with MiXCR, one entry per CDR3 protein. The sample shows about 1.8 million distinct CDR3 sequences, roughly 50% of them seen only once. Sequenced: blood. These receptors all stem from a woman between 40 and 55 years old in good health.

Only a few counts were recorded for this clonotype. The chain recombines TRBV20-1 with TRBJ1-1; perhaps TRBD1 as D (6 bases). This CDR3 has 13 amino acids. V lost 4 bases to trimming and J lost 1 base, with 10 bases between them. Germline V gene sequence: CDR1 DFQATT, CDR2 SNEGSKA (reference sequence). For the CDR3, the DNA is TGCAGTGCTACCCTACAGGGGAACACTGAAGCTTTCTTT. Amino acids: CSATLQGNTEAFF.

This chain connects TRBV7-9 to TRBJ2-7, with TRBD1 matching 7 bases. The better agreement between TRBJ2-4 and the DNA end casts doubt on the J call. CDR1 and CDR2 (germline): SEHNR, FQNEAQ (reference sequence). CDR3 length: 17 amino acids. CDR3 sequence: CASNQLAGGIAKNIQYF. CDR3 sequence (DNA): TGTGCCAGCAACCAGCTAGCAGGGGGTATAGCCAAAAACATTCAGTACTTC.

The chain carries TRBV9 and TRBJ1-1; tentative D call: TRBD1 (5 bases). Trimming stripped 4 bases from V and 4 bases from J, with 14 bases between. Per germline, CDR1 SGDLS and CDR2 YYNGEE. The CDR3 spans 14 residues. CDR3 bases: TGTGCCAGCAGCAAGAGCGGGGGGAGCACTGAAGCTTTCTTT. Encoded protein: CASSKSGGSTEAFF.

In this sample, this clonotype turned up a few times. The J gene is TRBJ2-7, the V gene TRBV12-3 or TRBV12-4, with D possibly being TRBD2 (7 bases). V was cut by 1 base and J by 4 bases, with 17 bases left in between. This CDR3 comprises 16 residues. CDR3 sequence: CASSLDRGGGAYEQYF. In nucleotides, the CDR3 is TGTGCCAGCAGTTTAGATCGGGGTGGGGGGGCGTACGAGCAGTACTTC.

This clonotype has only a few counts. The chain has TRBV25-1 and TRBJ2-5, with D perhaps matching TRBD2 (6 bases). The CDR3 extends over 15 amino acids. V dropped 2 bases and J dropped 5 bases, with 15 bases sitting between them. CDR1 is MGHDK, CDR2 SYGVNS, per germline. CDR3 bases: TGTGCCAGCAGTGAACCGTCGGCGGGGAGGGAGACCCAGTACTTC. Translated: CASSEPSAGRETQYF.

This sequence joins TRBV6-6 and TRBJ2-1, with D maybe TRBD2 (5 bases). The CDR3 has 17 amino acids. Per germline, CDR1 MNHNY and CDR2 SVGAGI (reference sequence). The ends were cut back, 7 bases at V and 5 bases at J, with 24 bases in the middle. CDR3 residues: CASTDWETKPLDNEQFF. The CDR3 DNA is TGTGCCAGCACCGACTGGGAGACCAAGCCCTTGGACAATGAGCAGTTCTTC.

The V call is TRBV24-1, the J call TRBJ2-3; 9 bases map to TRBD2. CDR1 and CDR2 from the germline V gene are KGHDR and SFDVKD. CDR3 size: 16 residues. With 4 bases clipped from V and 6 bases from J, the junction kept 10 bases outside the gene matches. The CDR3 is CATSETGLATQDTQYF. In DNA, the CDR3 is TGTGCCACCAGTGAGACAGGACTAGCGACCCAGGATACGCAGTATTTT.

J is TRBJ2-7 and V is TRBV28; a weak D match, TRBD2 (6 bases). Germline V gives CDR1 MDHEN, CDR2 SYDVKM. This CDR3 comprises 12 residues. Trimming removed 6 bases from V and 3 bases from J, with 9 bases in between. The CDR3 is CASRWGLYEQYF. The CDR3 bases are TGTGCCAGCAGGTGGGGACTCTACGAGCAGTACTTC.

The J gene is TRBJ2-3, the V gene TRBV20-1; TRBD2 agrees at 8 bases. CDR1 is DFQATT, CDR2 SNEGSKA, per germline (reference sequence). The CDR3 is 14 amino acids. After removal of 6 bases from V and 0 bases from J, the junction contained 5 bases not matched to a gene. Here the CDR3 reads CSASGGSSTDTQYF. The CDR3 DNA sequence: TGCAGTGCGAGCGGGGGCTCAAGCACAGATACGCAGTATTTT.

This clonotype has only a few counts. The chain links TRBV7-9 to TRBJ2-1; perhaps TRBD2 as D (6 bases). CDR1 SEHNR and CDR2 FQNEAQ come from the germline V gene (reference sequence). The germline V and J ends were trimmed by 2 bases and 0 bases, with 8 bases remaining between them. The CDR3 runs 15 residues. CDR3 in DNA: TGTGCCAGCAGCTTAAGGCGGGGCTCCTACAATGAGCAGTTCTTC. Translated: CASSLRRGSYNEQFF. Using reference TRBV7-9 and TRBJ2-1 for the parts outside the CDR3, the full variable domain is DTGVSQNPRHKITKRGQNVTFRCDPISEHNRLYWYRQTLGQGPEFLTYFQNEAQLEKSRLLSDRFSAERPKGSFSTLEIQRTEQGDSAMYLCASSLRRGSYNEQFFGPGTRLTVL.